The source of this TCR beta chain is a study of cytomegalovirus exposure and HLA in healthy donors. General study findings and limits: Looking again later, the authors saw that most CMV-associated TCR beta chains seemed HLA-restricted. Generally TCR sequences proved uncommon, though certain public TCRs appeared in numerous donors. Earlier analysis looked at TCR beta V segments, and most were productive about 87% or about 30% of the time. An apparent linkage of common viral pathogens to several of the most significant clusters emerged in a later analysis.

A single count supports this clone. No antigen is known for it. V lost 3 bases and J lost 4, with 17 bases in between. The CDR3 totals 16 residues. The germline CDR1 and CDR2 sequences are SGHTA and FQGNSA. The PCR used 60 Vbeta and 13 Jbeta primers. TCRdb's table, derived via immunoSEQ multiplex PCR, lists solely in-frame clones and lacks some. The sample comprises more than 200,000 clones, over 60% of which are singletons, and less than 2% rests with the top ten. Sequenced input: PBMCs. This receptor was taken from a male donor in good health and CMV-seronegative. The gene calls are TRBV7-2 and TRBJ2-3, with D perhaps TRBD2 (5 bases). The CDR3: CASSFSAAGASDTQYF. CDR3 in DNA: TGTGCCAGCAGCTTCTCAGCGGCGGGCGCCTCAGATACGCAGTATTTT.